This T cell receptor (beta chain) stems from a study of T cell repertoires in cytomegalovirus infection. Notes on this clonotype: Its matching antigen is unknown.

MiXCR, run by TCRdb on the reads, gives a single entry per CDR3 protein. The sample includes hundreds of thousands of distinct CDR3 sequences, roughly 43% seen only once; the top ten take roughly two fifths. The CDR3 covers 15 residues. Trimming cost V 5 bases and J 4 bases, with 17 bases left between them. Looked up from germline, CDR1 is SGHAT and CDR2 is FQNNGV. This receptor was identified in a human donor in good health (CMV status not recorded). Some clones in this sample may be carry-over from other donors' samples. This chain connects TRBV11-2 to TRBJ1-2, with a possible D match to TRBD1 (6 bases). The sample in question was cultured PBMCs, obtained from culture after CMV antigen stimulation. CDR3 coding DNA: TGTGCCAGCAGCGGTTTCGAGACAGGCCTCTATGGCTACACCTTC. Translated: CASSGFETGLYGYTF. Full variable domain (rest looked up from reference TRBV11-2 and TRBJ1-2): EAGVAQSPRYKIIEKRQSVAFWCNPISGHATLYWYQQILGQGPKLLIQFQNNGVVDDSQLPKDRFSAERLKGVDSTLKIQPAKLEDSAVYLCASSGFETGLYGYTFGSGTRLTVV.